The subject of this entry is one T cell receptor beta chain. The sample is drawn from a study of blood T cell repertoires in COVID-19. The germline V gene has CDR1 SGHTA and CDR2 FQGTGA. Trimming at V came to 5 bases and at J to 0 bases, leaving 18 bases not matched to a gene. CDR3 length: 19 residues. This table comes from immunoSEQ multiplex PCR, and its TCRdb copy is limited to in-frame clones, with some not included. The table has a few hundred thousand clones, 92% seen once. The age range of participants was roughly 18 to 90 years, with residence in fewer than 25 US areas. The chain has TRBV7-3 and TRBJ1-1; 7 nucleotides agree with TRBD1. This receptor was obtained from a woman aged 25 to 39 who had recovered from COVID-19. What was sequenced was PBMCs or T cells enriched from blood (not recorded which). Here the CDR3 reads CASSPTDRVDKLLNTEAFF. The DNA for the CDR3 is TGTGCCAGCAGCCCGACCGACAGGGTGGATAAACTATTGAACACTGAAGCTTTCTTT. The full variable domain, in which reference TRBV7-3 and TRBJ1-1 provide the parts outside the CDR3, is GAGVSQTPSNKVTEKGKYVELRCDPISGHTALYWYRQSLGQGPEFLIYFQGTGAADDSGLPNDRFFAVRPEGSVSTLKIQRTERGDSAVYLCASSPTDRVDKLLNTEAFFGQGTRLTVV.